What follows are 25 T cell receptor beta chains derived from one specimen sequenced in a study of T-cell reconstitution after alpha-beta-depleted transplantation in children. For TCRbeta, the library was prepared with unique molecular identifiers. TCRdb independently ran MiXCR on the PCR reads; one entry per CDR3 protein. The table lists about 600,000 distinct CDR3 sequences, more than 20% of them singletons. Source: PBMCs, mostly from graft donor cells, taken 360 days after TCRalphabeta/CD19-depleted stem cell transplant. Every receptor here comes from a boy younger than two who had a stem cell transplant for acute myeloid leukemia, so the T cells may come from the graft donor.

This clonotype was counted ten times or more. V usage is TRBV7-9 and J usage is TRBJ2-2; D call uncertain. Germline V gives CDR1 SEHNR, CDR2 FQNEAQ (reference sequence). This CDR3 contains 14 residues. The V and J ends lost 1 base and 3 bases respectively, with 6 bases between them. CDR3 sequence reads: CASSLEPYTGELFF. CDR3 bases: TGTGCCAGCAGCTTAGAGCCTTACACCGGGGAGCTGTTTTTT.

This clonotype came up many times. V gene TRBV15 combines with J gene TRBJ2-7; D might be TRBD2 (6 bases). The CDR3 length is 14 residues. Deletions cut 3 bases from V and 6 bases from J, with 15 bases between. Per germline, CDR1 LNHNV and CDR2 YYDKDF (reference sequence). As DNA, the CDR3 is TGTGCCACCAGCAGCCATTGGAGGGAGACCGAGCAGTACTTC. Translation: CATSSHWRETEQYF. Variable domain in full (rest from reference TRBV15 and TRBJ2-7): DAMVIQNPRYQVTQFGKPVTLSCSQTLNHNVMYWYQQKSSQAPKLLFHYYDKDFNNEADTPDNFQSRRPNTSFCFLDIRSPGLGDTAMYLCATSSHWRETEQYFGPGTRLTVT.

This clonotype came up once. J is TRBJ2-6 and V is TRBV5-5; TRBD1 agrees at 8 bases. The trim removed 5 bases at V and 0 bases at J, leaving 7 bases unmatched. Germline CDR1 and CDR2: SGHKS and YYEKEE (reference sequence). There are 17 residues in the CDR3. This chain's CDR3 is CASRGQVLSSGANVLTF. The DNA of the CDR3 is TGTGCCAGCAGGGGACAGGTACTTAGCTCTGGGGCCAACGTCCTGACTTTC.

A few counts support this clonotype. V usage is TRBV12-3 or TRBV12-4 and J usage is TRBJ2-5; D is ambiguous. The CDR3 covers 15 residues. V was shortened by 4 bases and J by 3 bases, with 15 bases between the two germline ends. DNA for the CDR3: TGTGCCAGCAGTTGGGCCGGCGGTAGAAAAGAGACCCAGTACTTC. This codes for CASSWAGGRKETQYF.

This chain uses TRBV6-5 with TRBJ2-5, with 9 nucleotides matching TRBD1. J was trimmed by 2 bases and V by 2 bases; bases with no gene match: 9. Germline loops: CDR1 MNHEY, CDR2 SVGAGI. CDR3 length: 17 amino acids. For the CDR3, the DNA is TGTGCCAGCAGTTACCAGTTGGGACAGGGAGTACAAGAGACCCAGTACTTC. It translates to CASSYQLGQGVQETQYF.

In its sample, this clonotype was seen many times. The V and J genes are TRBV29-1 and TRBJ2-7; D remains ambiguous. The germline V gene has CDR1 SQVTM and CDR2 ANQGSEA. Trimming took off 5 bases at V and 4 bases at J, with 6 bases between the two ends. The CDR3 sequence is 10 residues long. This CDR3 is CSVITYEQYF. DNA of the CDR3: TGCAGCGTTATAACGTACGAGCAGTACTTC.

This clonotype was seen repeatedly, ten times or more. The chain combines TRBV4-1 with TRBJ2-5; a weak D match, TRBD1 (6 bases). The CDR3 covers 14 residues. Germline V gives CDR1 MGHRA, CDR2 YSYEKL. Trimming pared 6 bases from V and 2 bases from J, leaving 13 bases between. For the CDR3, the DNA is TGCGCCAGCAGTTTAGACGGGACACAAGAGACCCAGTACTTC. Protein sequence: CASSLDGTQETQYF.

The chain couples TRBV5-5 to TRBJ2-7; possible D gene TRBD1, 5 bases. Germline CDR1 and CDR2: SGHKS and YYEKEE (reference sequence). The germline V and J ends were trimmed by 7 bases and 6 bases, with 11 bases remaining between them. The CDR3 totals 11 residues. The CDR3 nucleotides read TGTGCCAGCGAGACAGCAGGCGAGCAGTACGTC. As protein: CASETAGEQYV.

The chain combines TRBV12-5 with TRBJ2-7; no definite D call. The CDR3 is 11 amino acids. The V end lost 1 base, the J end lost 12 bases, and 10 bases lay between the germline ends. Germline V gives CDR1 LGHNT, CDR2 FRNRAP. The CDR3 DNA follows: TGTGCTAGTGGTTTGGAGCTAGAGGTGTACTTC. It yields the protein CASGLELEVYF. Using reference TRBV12-5 and TRBJ2-7 for the parts outside the CDR3, the full variable domain is DARVTQTPRHKVTEMGQEVTMRCQPILGHNTVFWYRQTMMQGLELLAYFRNRAPLDDSGMPKDRFSAEMPDATLATLKIQPSEPRDSAVYFCASGLELEVYFGPGTRLTVT.

This clonotype was counted between two and nine times. This chain joins TRBV11-2 and TRBJ2-7, with TRBD1 identical over 7 bases. The CDR3 is 13 amino acids. Looked up from germline, CDR1 is SGHAT and CDR2 is FQNNGV. After removal of 3 bases from V and 3 bases from J, the junction contained 2 bases not matched to a gene. Here the CDR3 DNA reads TGTGCCAGCAGCTTTGGGGACAGCTACGAGCAGTACTTC. Translating gives CASSFGDSYEQYF.

In its sample, this clonotype was seen a few times. This rearrangement joins TRBV12-3 or TRBV12-4 to TRBJ2-3; D is unresolved. The CDR3 contains 11 residues. V lost 7 bases to trimming and J lost 3 bases, with 5 bases between them. CDR3 sequence (DNA): TGTGCCAGCACTATGACAGATACGCAGTATTTT. It yields the protein CASTMTDTQYF.

The table lists this clonotype with a few counts. The chain joins TRBV6-5 to TRBJ2-1; D gene uncertain. The CDR3 runs to 14 residues. The V gene lost 4 bases and the J gene lost 15 bases, with 22 bases spanning the gap. Germline CDR1 reads MNHEY; CDR2 reads SVGAGI. CDR3: CASSSPRTSQSLFF. CDR3 nucleotide sequence: TGTGCCAGCAGTTCCCCGAGGACCTCCCAAAGTCTGTTCTTC.

This clonotype was observed many times. The chain couples TRBV5-6 to TRBJ2-4, with 7 nucleotides matching TRBD1. V dropped 2 bases and J dropped 1; count of bases not matched to a gene: 3. In germline, CDR1 is SGHDT, CDR2 YYEEEE. This CDR3 has 15 residues. The CDR3 coding sequence is TGTGCCAGCAGCTTTACAGGGGTCGCCAAAAACATTCAGTACTTC. Translating gives CASSFTGVAKNIQYF.

This chain joins TRBV7-9 and TRBJ2-1, with D tentatively TRBD2 (6 bases). Germline lookup yields CDR1 SEHNR and CDR2 FQNEAQ (reference sequence). The V end lost 6 bases, the J end lost 9 bases, and 12 bases lay between the germline ends. The CDR3 contains 12 residues. CDR3 sequence (DNA): TGTGCCAGCAGGGAACTAGCTCCTGAGCAGTTCTTC. Translated, it gives CASRELAPEQFF.

The CDR3 reads CASSPQAGQSYEQYF. The CDR3, as DNA: TGCGCCAGCAGCCCACAAGCGGGACAGTCCTACGAGCAGTACTTC. The chain links TRBV5-1 to TRBJ2-7; D could derive from TRBD1 or TRBD2 (7 bases each). Per germline, CDR1 SGHRS and CDR2 YFSETQ. V lost 4 bases and J 1 base, leaving 15 bases between the germline ends. This CDR3 region has 15 residues.

This clonotype was recorded many times. The J gene is TRBJ2-5, the V gene TRBV18; TRBD2 might be the D (5 bases). V shed 4 bases and J shed 5 bases, with 17 bases lying between them. This CDR3 has 15 residues. CDR1 is KGHSH and CDR2 is LQKENI in the germline V gene. In DNA, the CDR3 is TGTGCCAGCTCACAAGCCCCGGGATATGGGGAGACCCAGTACTTC. Its translation is CASSQAPGYGETQYF. Together with reference TRBV18 and TRBJ2-5, the CDR3 gives the full variable domain: NAGVMQNPRHLVRRRGQEARLRCSPMKGHSHVYWYRQLPEEGLKFMVYLQKENIIDESGMPKERFSAEFPKEGPSILRIQQVVRGDSAAYFCASSQAPGYGETQYFGPGTRLLVL.

This clonotype has ten or more counts. This sequence joins TRBV24-1 and TRBJ1-5; 11 bases are a match to TRBD1. Germline CDR1 is KGHDR and CDR2 is SFDVKD. CDR3 size: 15 residues. Trimming cost V 4 bases and J 6 bases; bases outside gene matches: 4. CDR3 DNA: TGTGCCACCAGTGACTCCGGGACAGGGGGTCAGCCCCAGCATTTT. This translates into CATSDSGTGGQPQHF.

Ten or more counts support this clonotype. V gene TRBV18 combines with J gene TRBJ1-1, with unresolved D. The V gene lost 5 bases and the J gene lost 1 base, with 14 bases spanning the gap. Germline CDR1 KGHSH, CDR2 LQKENI. The CDR3 sequence is 15 residues long. The CDR3 nucleotides read TGTGCCAGCTCATCCCGGGCAGGAGAGAACACTGAAGCTTTCTTT. Amino acids: CASSSRAGENTEAFF.

Comments on this clonotype: The conserved closing phenylalanine or tryptophan is absent in this CDR3, likely reflecting a read error. No DNA is shown, since the ends of the CDR3 on it are uncertain; the CDR3 is the one TCRdb lists. The chain links TRBV15 to TRBJ2-2; the table names TRBD2, a call not compared with the DNA. The CDR3 has 15 amino acids, counting both end residues. Germline CDR1 LNHNV, CDR2 YYDKDF (reference sequence). The CDR3 sequence: CATSREGQNTGELSV.

The chain joins TRBV20-1 to TRBJ2-3; 7 bases fit TRBD1. This CDR3 has 15 amino acids. Per the germline V gene, CDR1 is DFQATT and CDR2 is SNEGSKA (reference sequence). V was clipped by 2 bases and J by 1 base; unmatched bases: 6. The CDR3 bases are TGCAGTGCTAGAAGACAGGGTTCTGGCACAGATACGCAGTATTTT. This codes for CSARRQGSGTDTQYF.

This clonotype turned up a few times. The chain combines TRBV29-1 with TRBJ1-2; no reliable D call. There are 10 residues in the CDR3. CDR1 and CDR2 (germline): SQVTM, ANQGSEA. With 5 bases removed from V and 7 bases from J, the gap between germline ends came to 8 bases. The CDR3 sequence: CSVNGVGYTF. Here the CDR3 DNA reads TGCAGCGTTAACGGGGTTGGCTACACCTTC.

J is TRBJ2-1 and V is TRBV20-1; D tentatively reads TRBD1 or TRBD2 (6 bases each). The CDR3 runs 15 residues. Germline-derived CDR1 and CDR2 are DFQATT and SNEGSKA (reference sequence). V was cut by 6 bases and J by 10 bases, with 25 bases left in between. This chain's CDR3 is CSAETGEGVSWEQFF. The CDR3 DNA is TGCAGTGCAGAAACGGGAGAGGGGGTCTCCTGGGAGCAGTTCTTC.

This clonotype was picked up many times. The rearrangement joins TRBV15 to TRBJ1-5; 7 bases map to TRBD1. CDR3 length: 15 amino acids. The ends lost 5 bases at V and 3 bases at J; junction bases unmatched: 7. The germline gives CDR1 LNHNV, CDR2 YYDKDF (reference sequence). The CDR3 DNA reads as TGTGCCACCAGCGAAGACAGGGCGGACAATCAGCCCCAGCATTTT. This sequence encodes CATSEDRADNQPQHF.

The sample holds many counts of this clonotype. J is TRBJ2-5 and V is TRBV25-1, with a tentative D call TRBD2 (5 bases). CDR3 length: 16 amino acids. Trimming cost V 2 bases and J 3 bases, with 16 bases left between them. CDR1 is MGHDK, CDR2 SYGVNS, per germline. The CDR3 reads CASSEVEERPKETQYF. The CDR3 DNA is TGTGCCAGCAGTGAAGTGGAGGAGCGGCCTAAAGAGACCCAGTACTTC.

The sample holds a few counts of this clonotype. The V call is TRBV6-5, the J call TRBJ1-2; D unclear. V was shortened by 2 bases and J by 5 bases, with 12 bases between the two germline ends. The germline V gene has CDR1 MNHEY and CDR2 SVGAGI. The CDR3 runs 14 residues. CDR3 residues: CASSYGSVLYGYTF. The DNA for the CDR3 is TGTGCCAGCAGTTACGGGTCAGTCCTGTATGGCTACACCTTC.